This TCR beta chain stems from a study of blood T cell repertoires in COVID-19 (dated by TCRdb to about 2020). Concerning the study at large: The collaborator samples originated in the United States, Italy and Spain and spanned the acute and convalescent phases of COVID-19. The material from the prospective study consisted of cDNA or gDNA derived from T cells, B-cell-depleted T cells, or PBMCs. The dataset comprised deeply sampled blood TCRbeta repertoires from subjects exposed to, actively infected with, or recovered from COVID-19. The repertoires were released in a freely available public database meant as a resource for research on the immune response to SARS-CoV-2. The samples were drawn from the first 160 participants of the ongoing ImmuneRACE study and from over a thousand subjects provided by 6 global collaborators. Sample metadata almost always included a de-identified subject ID, COVID-19 status, age in years and sex. HLA class I and class II types, where available, came from metadata supplied by the sample provider rather than from assay-based typing. Summary of the overall study and its limitations: How much clinical and demographic metadata was included differed by source and by participant, and the metadata was provided uncurated.

A note on this clone: The specificity of this receptor is unknown. Nothing much larger sits one base from this clone, and base qualities are not available.

The CDR3 sequence holds 18 residues, the cysteine and phenylalanine included. Just the 54-base CDR3 DNA is kept, in frame starting at base 1. Looking up the germline V gene yields CDR1 MNHNS and CDR2 SASEGT. Compared with germline, V lacks 2 bases and J lacks 0 bases; bases without a gene match: 7. The immunoSEQ Assay, a bias-controlled multiplex PCR, was used to amplify TCRbeta CDR3 regions from genomic DNA. The study's own analysis went as follows. Nucleated cell counts per sample were estimated from amplification of reference gene primers within the assay. To quantify the absolute abundance of each unique TCRbeta CDR3 rearrangement, sequence reads were collapsed and filtered. Productive Simpson clonality was computed per sample as the square root of Simpson's diversity index over productive rearrangements. The source is immuneACCESS, and TCRdb retained only in-frame sequences with V and J called. Part of the clones is not carried over; for the studies checked, unresolved V genes explain less than half of this, and the remainder is unexplained. The DNA was the basis for D and trimming; V, J and clone size are from that table. The sample data list around 500,000 clones, and approximately 87% of these were observed just once. 1.5% to 2% of the sample is held by the ten biggest clonotypes.

Enrolling through a virtual design, the prospective study's participants ranged in age from about 18 to 89 years and lived across 24 United States geographic areas. In the prospective study, cohorts were assigned on the basis of participant-reported clinical history obtained from a screening survey and a study questionnaire. ImmuneRACE Cohort 3 recovered participants were defined by two consecutive negative NP/OP PCR tests, healthcare professional clearance, or symptom resolution. In the prospective study, whole blood, serum and a nasopharyngeal or oropharyngeal swab were collected from each participant by mobile phlebotomists. Participants in the prospective study had the option to provide additional blood draws and questionnaires over a 2-month period. Prospective study blood samples were shipped either frozen or at room temperature before DNA extraction.

The chain couples TRBV6-1 to TRBJ2-6; TRBD1 agrees with 7 junctional bases. Material for sequencing was PBMCs or T cells enriched from blood (not recorded which). This TCR was sampled from a woman between 35 and 50 years old who had recovered from COVID-19. The DNA is as follows: TGTGCCAGCAGTGAATACAGGGGCGGAAACTCTGGGGCCAACGTCCTGACTTTC. Its coded protein is CASSEYRGGNSGANVLTF.